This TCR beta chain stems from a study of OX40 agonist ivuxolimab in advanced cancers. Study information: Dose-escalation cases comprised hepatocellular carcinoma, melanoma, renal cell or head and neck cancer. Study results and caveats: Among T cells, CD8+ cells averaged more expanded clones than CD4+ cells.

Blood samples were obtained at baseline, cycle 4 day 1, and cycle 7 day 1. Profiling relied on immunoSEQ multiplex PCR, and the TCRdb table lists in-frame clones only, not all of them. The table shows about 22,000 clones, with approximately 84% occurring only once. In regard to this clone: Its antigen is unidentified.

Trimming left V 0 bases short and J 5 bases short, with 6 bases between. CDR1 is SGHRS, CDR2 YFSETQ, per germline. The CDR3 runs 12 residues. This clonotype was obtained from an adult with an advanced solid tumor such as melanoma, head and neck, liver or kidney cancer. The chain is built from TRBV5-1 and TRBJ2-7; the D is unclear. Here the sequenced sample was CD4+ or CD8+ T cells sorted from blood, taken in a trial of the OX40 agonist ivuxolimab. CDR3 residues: CASSLGLDEQYF. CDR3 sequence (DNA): TGCGCCAGCAGCTTGGGGCTGGACGAGCAGTACTTC.